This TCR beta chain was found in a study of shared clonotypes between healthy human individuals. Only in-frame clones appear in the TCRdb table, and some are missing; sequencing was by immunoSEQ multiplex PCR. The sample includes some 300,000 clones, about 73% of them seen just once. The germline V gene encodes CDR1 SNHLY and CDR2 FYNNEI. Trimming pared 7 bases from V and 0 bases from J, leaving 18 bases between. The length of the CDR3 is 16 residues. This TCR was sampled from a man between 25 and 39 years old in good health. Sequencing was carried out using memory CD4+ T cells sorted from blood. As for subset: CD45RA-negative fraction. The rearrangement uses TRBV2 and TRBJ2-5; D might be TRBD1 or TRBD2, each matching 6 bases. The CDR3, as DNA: TGTGCCAGCACCAGAGGGGGGTTGGGGGACCAAGAGACCCAGTACTTC. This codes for CASTRGGLGDQETQYF.